The 23 T cell receptor beta chains presented below share a single source sample, sequenced in a study of shared clonotypes between healthy human individuals. Repertoires were generated with immunoSEQ multiplex PCR, while TCRdb's copy carries only in-frame clones and drops some. The sample contains 1.6 million or so clones, roughly 95% of which appear only once. The sequencing input was naive CD4+ T cells sorted from blood. Indicated subset: CD45RA+ positively selected. These receptors were obtained from a man aged 30 to 45 in good health.

The V gene is TRBV5-4, the J gene TRBJ2-1; D may correspond to TRBD1 or TRBD2 (5 bases each). There are 15 residues in the CDR3. Germline CDR1 SGHNT, CDR2 YYREEE (reference sequence). V gave up 4 bases and J gave up 6 bases, with 17 bases separating them. This chain's CDR3 is CASSLISGTINEQFF. The CDR3 coding sequence is TGTGCCAGCAGCCTAATATCCGGGACCATCAATGAGCAGTTCTTC.

The chain uses TRBV10-3 and TRBJ2-3; weak D call: TRBD2 (6 bases). V lost 4 bases and J lost 2, with 10 bases in between. CDR1 ENHRY and CDR2 SYGVKD come from the germline V gene. CDR3 length equals 14 residues. The CDR3 region is CAISVGGNTDTQYF. Here the CDR3 DNA reads TGTGCCATCAGTGTGGGAGGAAACACAGATACGCAGTATTTT.

The genes are TRBV6-1 and TRBJ1-1; the D is unclear. V dropped 7 bases and J dropped 4 bases, with 10 bases sitting between them. The CDR3 has 12 residues. Germline assignment: CDR1 MNHNS and CDR2 SASEGT. DNA of the CDR3: TGTGCCAGCATTCTAGGCCCCACTGAAGCTTTCTTT. This codes for CASILGPTEAFF.

This clone was seen once. The rearrangement uses TRBV7-9 and TRBJ2-1; tentatively, D is TRBD1 or TRBD2 (6 bases each). V was shortened by 5 bases and J by 10 bases, with 21 bases between the two germline ends. Germline V gene lookup returns CDR1 SEHNR and CDR2 FQNEAQ (reference sequence). The CDR3 is 15 residues long. CDR3 protein: CASSEVGEQGLEQFF. CDR3 in DNA: TGTGCCAGCAGCGAAGTAGGGGAACAGGGACTCGAGCAGTTCTTC. Supplemented by reference TRBV7-9 and TRBJ2-1, the full variable domain reads DTGVSQNPRHKITKRGQNVTFRCDPISEHNRLYWYRQTLGQGPEFLTYFQNEAQLEKSRLLSDRFSAERPKGSFSTLEIQRTEQGDSAMYLCASSEVGEQGLEQFFGPGTRLTVL.

In the case of this clone: The sample holds other DNA sequences that translate to the same CDR3. V is TRBV30 and J is TRBJ2-7, with no clear D. CDR3 size: 13 residues. The germline V and J ends were trimmed by 0 bases and 0 bases, with 6 bases remaining between them. Germline CDR1 GTSNPN, CDR2 SVGIG (reference sequence). Here the CDR3 reads CAWSVLLSYEQYF. The CDR3 nucleotides read TGTGCCTGGAGTGTACTCCTCTCCTACGAGCAGTACTTC.

This chain joins TRBV9 and TRBJ2-7, with 7 positions matching TRBD2. After removal of 7 bases from V and 2 bases from J, the junction contained 3 bases not matched to a gene. The CDR3 is 12 amino acids. Per germline, CDR1 SGDLS and CDR2 YYNGEE. The CDR3 loop is CASGRAPYEQYF. In DNA form, the CDR3 reads TGTGCCAGCGGGAGGGCCCCCTACGAGCAGTACTTC.

The rearrangement links TRBV2 to TRBJ1-4; D may be TRBD1 (5 bases). The CDR3 length is 15 residues. V lost 1 base to trimming and J lost 6 bases, with 12 bases between them. The germline CDR1 and CDR2 sequences are SNHLY and FYNNEI. CDR3 amino acids: CASSEDRQGDEKLFF. CDR3 in DNA: TGTGCCAGCAGTGAAGACCGGCAGGGCGATGAAAAACTGTTTTTT.

The chain joins TRBV19 to TRBJ2-5, with 13 bases that match TRBD2. Germline loops: CDR1 LNHDA, CDR2 SQIVND (reference sequence). J gave up 0 bases and V 6 bases, and 16 bases lay outside the gene matches. The CDR3 runs 20 residues. Here the CDR3 DNA reads TGTGCCAGTAGCCGAAAAGCCTTACTAACTAGCGGGAGGGACCAAGAGACCCAGTACTTC. Translating it yields CASSRKALLTSGRDQETQYF. The variable domain in full, completed from reference TRBV19 and TRBJ2-5, reads DGGITQSPKYLFRKEGQNVTLSCEQNLNHDAMYWYRQDPGQGLRLIYYSQIVNDFQKGDIAEGYSVSREKKESFPLTVTSAQKNPTAFYLCASSRKALLTSGRDQETQYFGPGTRLLVL.

This clone occurred once. The same CDR3 arises from other DNA sequences in this sample as well. The chain uses TRBV5-1 and TRBJ2-3; 16 nucleotides agree with TRBD2. The V segment lost 3 bases and the J segment 1 base; nucleotides outside the gene matches: 5. CDR1 and CDR2 (germline): SGHRS, YFSETQ. The CDR3 is made up of 18 amino acids. CDR3 DNA sequence: TGCGCCAGCAGCTCGGGACTAGCGGGAGGGCCTGGCACAGATACGCAGTATTTT. Translation: CASSSGLAGGPGTDTQYF.

CDR3 residues: CASSIQENEKLFF. CDR3 DNA sequence: TGTGCCAGCAGCATACAGGAAAATGAAAAACTGTTTTTT. This chain links TRBV25-1 with TRBJ1-4, with TRBD1 as a possible D gene (5 bases). Germline CDR1 reads MGHDK; CDR2 reads SYGVNS. V shed 6 bases and J shed 5 bases, with 10 bases lying between them. The CDR3 loop spans 13 amino acids. The full variable domain, in which reference TRBV25-1 and TRBJ1-4 provide the parts outside the CDR3, is EADIYQTPRYLVIGTGKKITLECSQTMGHDKMYWYQQDPGMELHLIHYSYGVNSTEKGDLSSESTVSRIRTEHFPLTLESARPSHTSQYLCASSIQENEKLFFGSGTQLSVL.

The rearrangement links TRBV6-6 to TRBJ1-4; D is uncertain. The ends were cut back, 7 bases at V and 3 bases at J, with 15 bases in the middle. CDR3 length equals 15 residues. The V gene's germline CDR1 is MNHNY and CDR2 SVGAGI (reference sequence). The CDR3 reads CASTLDTRANEKLFF. The CDR3 DNA follows: TGTGCCAGCACTCTCGACACCCGGGCTAATGAAAAACTGTTTTTT.

The J gene is TRBJ2-2, the V gene TRBV14; 8 bases are a match to TRBD2. The V gene's germline CDR1 is SGHDN and CDR2 FVKESK. V lost 4 bases and J lost 5; bases outside the gene matches: 9. This CDR3 is 16 amino acids long. In DNA form, the CDR3 reads TGTGCCAGCAGCCGTTTGGTCGGGAGGGTGACCGGGGAGCTGTTTTTT. Protein product: CASSRLVGRVTGELFF.

The J gene is TRBJ1-1, the V gene TRBV5-4; 10 bases align to TRBD1. CDR1 is SGHNT and CDR2 is YYREEE in the germline V gene (reference sequence). The CDR3 is 17 amino acids. V shed 4 bases and J 5 bases; nucleotides not matched to a gene: 14. DNA of the CDR3: TGTGCCAGCAGCCCTGGACAGGGGGTGGGGACGGGGACTGAAGCTTTCTTT. Translating gives CASSPGQGVGTGTEAFF. The variable domain in full, completed from reference TRBV5-4 and TRBJ1-1, reads ETGVTQSPTHLIKTRGQQVTLRCSSQSGHNTVSWYQQALGQGPQFIFQYYREEENGRGNFPPRFSGLQFPNYSSELNVNALELDDSALYLCASSPGQGVGTGTEAFFGQGTRLTVV.

The J gene is TRBJ2-7, the V gene TRBV2; D gene ambiguous. Trimming pared 2 bases from V and 4 bases from J, leaving 12 bases between. The CDR3 extends over 14 amino acids. The germline gives CDR1 SNHLY, CDR2 FYNNEI. Here the CDR3 reads CASSERRNQYEQYF. In DNA form, the CDR3 reads TGTGCCAGCAGTGAAAGACGGAACCAATACGAGCAGTACTTC.

The chain carries TRBV5-6 and TRBJ2-2; TRBD1 matches 8 bases. This CDR3 has 17 residues. Germline V lookup: CDR1 SGHDT, CDR2 YYEEEE. The V segment lost 0 bases and the J segment 6 bases; nucleotides outside the gene matches: 10. The CDR3 loop reads CASSLGTGTGLAGELFF. CDR3 sequence (DNA): TGTGCCAGCAGCTTGGGCACCGGGACAGGTCTCGCCGGGGAGCTGTTTTTT.

This clone is a singleton in its sample. This chain connects TRBV5-1 to TRBJ2-7; TRBD1 agrees at 7 bases. The CDR3 runs 13 residues. The junction had 7 bases not matched to a gene; V was cut back by 4 bases and J by 6 bases. Germline assignment: CDR1 SGHRS and CDR2 YFSETQ. The DNA of the CDR3 is TGCGCCAGCAGCCCCGACAGGGTTGGCGAGCAGTACTTC. Encoded protein: CASSPDRVGEQYF.

The chain recombines TRBV6-5 with TRBJ2-1; 7 nucleotides match TRBD2. Germline CDR1 is MNHEY and CDR2 is SVGAGI. V lost 5 bases and J lost 2; bases outside the gene matches: 3. The CDR3 runs 14 residues. The CDR3 sequence: CASSEGTTYNEQFF. For the CDR3, the DNA is TGTGCCAGCAGTGAAGGGACTACCTACAATGAGCAGTTCTTC.

The chain joins TRBV10-3 to TRBJ1-2; 8 nucleotides align to TRBD1. V lost 7 bases, J lost 5 bases, and 3 bases stayed unmatched. The CDR3 is 12 residues long. Germline V gene sequence: CDR1 ENHRY, CDR2 SYGVKD. As DNA, the CDR3 is TGTGCCATCACTGACAGGGGATATGGCTACACCTTC. It translates to CAITDRGYGYTF.

The genes are TRBV27 and TRBJ2-7; tentatively, D is TRBD2 (5 bases). Germline V gives CDR1 MNHEY, CDR2 SMNVEV (reference sequence). V was clipped by 4 bases and J by 4 bases, with 17 bases between them. The CDR3 consists of 15 residues. The CDR3 bases are TGTGCCAGCAGTTACTCCTCGCGGGTGGGATACGAGCAGTACTTC. The encoded protein is CASSYSSRVGYEQYF.

The chain employs TRBV27 and TRBJ2-3; D is unclear. This CDR3 contains 14 residues. Trimming removed 3 bases from V and 2 bases from J, with 9 bases in between. Germline lookup yields CDR1 MNHEY and CDR2 SMNVEV (reference sequence). CDR3 residues: CASSLLVDTDTQYF. In DNA form, the CDR3 reads TGTGCCAGCAGTTTGTTGGTCGACACAGATACGCAGTATTTT.

This rearrangement joins TRBV19 to TRBJ2-6; TRBD1 matches at 8 bases. CDR1 and CDR2 (germline): LNHDA, SQIVND (reference sequence). The CDR3 loop spans 19 amino acids. The ends lost 6 bases at V and 2 bases at J; junction bases unmatched: 15. CDR3 coding DNA: TGTGCCAGTAGGGTACGTTGGGCAGGGGGCGAAACTGGGGCCAACGTCCTGACTTTC. Encoded protein: CASRVRWAGGETGANVLTF.

This rearrangement joins TRBV21-1 to TRBJ2-7; the table's D call TRBD2 went unverified against the DNA. TRBV21-1 is labeled a pseudogene. CDR3 length: 16 amino acids. The CDR3 DNA reads as TGTGCCAGCAGCAAAGGGACTAGCGGGAGCTCCTACGAGCAGTACTTC. Translated, it gives CASSKGTSGSSYEQYF.

This chain links TRBV9 with TRBJ1-4, with unresolved D. The length of the CDR3 is 16 residues. V was shortened by 0 bases and J by 0 bases, with 9 bases between the two germline ends. CDR1 and CDR2 (germline): SGDLS, YYNGEE. CDR3 sequence (DNA): TGTGCCAGCAGCGTAGGACCGGGCGCAACTAATGAAAAACTGTTTTTT. This encodes CASSVGPGATNEKLFF.